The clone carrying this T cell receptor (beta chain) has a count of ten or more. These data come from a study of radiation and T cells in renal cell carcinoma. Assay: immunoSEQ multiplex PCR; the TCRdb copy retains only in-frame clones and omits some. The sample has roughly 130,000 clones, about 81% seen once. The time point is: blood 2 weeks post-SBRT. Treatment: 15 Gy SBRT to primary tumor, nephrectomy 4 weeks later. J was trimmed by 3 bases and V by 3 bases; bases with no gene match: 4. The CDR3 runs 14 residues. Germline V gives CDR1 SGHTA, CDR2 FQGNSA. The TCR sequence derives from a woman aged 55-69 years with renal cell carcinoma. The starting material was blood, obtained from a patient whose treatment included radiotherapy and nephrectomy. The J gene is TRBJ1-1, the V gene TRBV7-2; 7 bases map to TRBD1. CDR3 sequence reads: CASSFQTGYTEAFF. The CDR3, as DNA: TGTGCCAGCAGCTTTCAGACAGGGTACACTGAAGCTTTCTTT.